This T cell receptor (beta chain) derives from a study of blood T cell repertoires in COVID-19. TCRdb keeps only in-frame clones here, not all; method: immunoSEQ multiplex PCR. The sample consists of over 85,000 clones, around 80% of them appearing once. V shed 5 bases, J shed 5 bases, and the junction held 5 bases outside the gene matches. The CDR3 runs to 15 residues. CDR1 is SGHVS and CDR2 is FQNEAQ in the germline V gene. This chain links TRBV7-8 with TRBJ2-1; TRBD2 matches at 11 bases. This clonotype originated in a man aged 55 to 70 with active or convalescent COVID-19. The sequenced sample was peripheral blood. The CDR3 protein is CASSLTSGSNNEQFF. The CDR3 coding sequence is TGTGCCAGCAGCCTCACTAGCGGGAGTAACAATGAGCAGTTCTTC.